This T cell receptor beta chain was found in a study of cytomegalovirus exposure and HLA in healthy donors. As for the study in general: Researchers found that about four fifths of about 400 genotyped donors fell within the Caucasian-associated ancestry cluster.

CDR1 is SNHLY and CDR2 is FYNNEI in the germline V gene. Trimming at V came to 5 bases and at J to 9 bases, leaving 7 bases not matched to a gene. The CDR3 sequence is 14 residues long. PCR involved 60 Vbeta and 13 Jbeta primers. Assay: immunoSEQ multiplex PCR; the TCRdb copy retains only in-frame clones and omits some. The sample totals about 58,000 clones. Material for sequencing was PBMCs. The chain recombines TRBV2 with TRBJ1-6; TRBD1 matches 7 bases. The receptor comes from a woman between 18 and 30 years old in good health and CMV-seronegative. The CDR3 bases are TGTGCCAGCAGTATTACAGGGGAAACTTCACCCCTCCACTTT. It is translated as CASSITGETSPLHF. Together with reference TRBV2 and TRBJ1-6, the CDR3 gives the full variable domain: EPEVTQTPSHQVTQMGQEVILRCVPISNHLYFYWYRQILGQKVEFLVSFYNNEISEKSEIFDDQFSVERPDGSNFTLKIRSTKLEDSAMYFCASSITGETSPLHFGNGTRLTVT.